What follows are 24 T cell receptor beta chains derived from one specimen sequenced in a study of blood T cells in healthy people across ages. The authors ran a second PCR of 7 to 11 cycles using a sample-barcoded 5' primer and a J-beta primer mix. TCRdb analysed the 5' RACE reads with MiXCR anew, one entry per CDR3 protein. Among hundreds of thousands of distinct CDR3 sequences listed, approximately 30% were seen once. Input material: blood. Receptor source: a woman aged 80 or over in good health.

This clonotype occurred many times. The chain couples TRBV28 to TRBJ2-7; D is uncertain. Per the germline V gene, CDR1 is MDHEN and CDR2 is SYDVKM. V lost 3 bases, J lost 6 bases, and 15 bases lay in between. The CDR3 contains 14 residues. The CDR3 protein is CASSFRLLPGEQYF. CDR3 coding DNA: TGTGCCAGCAGTTTCCGTCTTCTTCCCGGCGAGCAGTACTTC.

This clonotype was recorded many times. The J gene is TRBJ1-5, the V gene TRBV29-1, with D perhaps matching TRBD1 (5 bases). Germline loops: CDR1 SQVTM, CDR2 ANQGSEA. Trimming pared 6 bases from V and 5 bases from J, leaving 14 bases between. The CDR3 is 13 residues long. CDR3 sequence (DNA): TGCAGCGTCGCTCGGGGAGGGGATCAGCCCCAGCATTTT. It codes for CSVARGGDQPQHF. Filled out from reference TRBV29-1 and TRBJ1-5, the complete variable domain reads SAVISQKPSRDICQRGTSLTIQCQVDSQVTMMFWYRQQPGQSLTLIATANQGSEATYESGFVIDKFPISRPNLTFSTLTVSNMSPEDSSIYLCSVARGGDQPQHFGDGTRLSIL.

Here the CDR3 reads CASRDRGGSPLHF. The CDR3 DNA follows: TGTGCCAGCAGGGACAGGGGAGGATCACCCCTCCACTTT. The gene calls are TRBV6-2 or TRBV6-3 and TRBJ1-6; TRBD1 matches 9 bases. V was clipped by 6 bases and J by 10 bases; unmatched bases: 4. CDR3 length: 13 amino acids. CDR1 is MNHEY and CDR2 is SVGEGT in the germline V gene.

In this sample, this clonotype turned up a few times. A much larger clone sits a single nucleotide away, making a read error possible. The chain links TRBV5-5 to TRBJ2-7, with TRBD2 identical over 8 bases. Trimming at V came to 4 bases and at J to 7 bases, leaving 16 bases not matched to a gene. The germline V gene has CDR1 SGHKS and CDR2 YYEKEE (reference sequence). This CDR3 spans 16 amino acids. Here the CDR3 DNA reads TGTGCCAGCAGCCGGGAGGGGAGGGGGACCTACAATGAGCAGTACTTC. It is translated as CASSREGRGTYNEQYF.

This clonotype has at least ten counts. The chain carries TRBV4-2 and TRBJ1-5; D is ambiguous. The V end was cut by 1 base, the J end by 3 bases, with 7 bases between. The CDR3 runs to 14 residues. Germline V gene data show CDR1 as LGHNA and CDR2 as YNFKEQ. Here the CDR3 DNA reads TGTGCCAGCAGCCAAGCCGGCTCCAATCAGCCCCAGCATTTT. Its translation: CASSQAGSNQPQHF.

This clonotype was recorded many times. The chain has TRBV9 and TRBJ2-1; 8 bases are a match to TRBD1. Germline CDR1 reads SGDLS; CDR2 reads YYNGEE. V lost 0 bases and J lost 2; bases outside the gene matches: 4. This CDR3 comprises 16 residues. CDR3 DNA: TGTGCCAGCAGCGTAGGGGGACAGGCGACCTACAATGAGCAGTTCTTC. Protein sequence: CASSVGGQATYNEQFF.

There are many counts of this clonotype. This chain joins TRBV5-1 and TRBJ1-1; D remains unclear. Germline V gene data show CDR1 as SGHRS and CDR2 as YFSETQ. The CDR3 is 15 residues long. Trimming removed 0 bases at V and 0 bases at J, with 9 bases between. The CDR3 DNA sequence: TGCGCCAGCAGCTTGGACAGCTCCATGAACACTGAAGCTTTCTTT. This encodes CASSLDSSMNTEAFF. Looking up the rest from reference TRBV5-1 and TRBJ1-1 gives the full variable domain: KAGVTQTPRYLIKTRGQQVTLSCSPISGHRSVSWYQQTPGQGLQFLFEYFSETQRNKGNFPGRFSGRQFSNSRSEMNVSTLELGDSALYLCASSLDSSMNTEAFFGQGTRLTVV.

The V and J genes are TRBV7-2 and TRBJ2-1; either TRBD1 or TRBD2 may fit D (5 bases each). V shed 5 bases and J shed 8 bases, with 13 bases lying between them. The CDR3 is 13 residues long. Germline-derived CDR1 and CDR2 are SGHTA and FQGNSA. CDR3 bases: TGTGCCAGCAGCGAAGGGACCTGGGATGAGCAGTTCTTC. Amino acid sequence: CASSEGTWDEQFF. Combining the CDR3 with reference TRBV7-2 and TRBJ2-1 gives the whole variable domain GAGVSQSPSNKVTEKGKDVELRCDPISGHTALYWYRQSLGQGLEFLIYFQGNSAPDKSGLPSDRFSAERTGGSVSTLTIQRTQQEDSAVYLCASSEGTWDEQFFGPGTRLTVL.

This rearrangement joins TRBV7-2 to TRBJ2-4; D is ambiguous. This CDR3 has 16 amino acids. V dropped 1 base and J dropped 2 bases, with 12 bases sitting between them. The germline V gene encodes CDR1 SGHTA and CDR2 FQGNSA. In nucleotides, the CDR3 is TGTGCCAGCAGCTTAGGTATAGGGTTGACCAAAAACATTCAGTACTTC. The encoded protein is CASSLGIGLTKNIQYF.

This clonotype was counted between two and nine times. A much bigger clone sits one base away, suggesting this may be a read error. The chain couples TRBV6-5 to TRBJ2-1; the match to TRBD2 covers 12 bases. CDR1 and CDR2 (germline): MNHEY, SVGAGI. The junction had 7 bases not matched to a gene; V was cut back by 6 bases and J by 7 bases. This CDR3 region has 15 residues. The CDR3 sequence is CASRPTSGGRNEQFF. The CDR3 DNA reads TGTGCCAGCAGACCTACTAGCGGGGGGCGTAATGAGCAGTTCTTC.

Only a few counts were recorded for this clonotype. The genes are TRBV5-1 and TRBJ2-7, with 10 bases fitting TRBD1. This CDR3 comprises 16 residues. Germline assignment: CDR1 SGHRS and CDR2 YFSETQ. With 3 bases clipped from V and 7 bases from J, the junction kept 13 bases outside the gene matches. CDR3 coding DNA: TGCGCCAGCAGCTGGGGTCGAGGGACAGGGGCGAATGAGCAGTACTTC. Protein product: CASSWGRGTGANEQYF.

There are a few counts of this clonotype. The chain combines TRBV11-2 with TRBJ2-7, with TRBD2 identical over 10 bases. Germline CDR1 SGHAT, CDR2 FQNNGV. J lost 9 bases, V lost 6 bases, and 23 bases had no gene match. The CDR3 totals 18 residues. The DNA for the CDR3 is TGTGCCAGCAGGCAGCTTAGAAGGAGCGGGGGGGCCAAAAACATGCAGTACTTC. This translates into CASRQLRRSGGAKNMQYF.

The chain combines TRBV20-1 with TRBJ1-1, with D tentatively TRBD1 (6 bases). Between the trimmed V and J ends, which lost 0 bases and 4 bases, there was a span of 15 bases. Per the germline V gene, CDR1 is DFQATT and CDR2 is SNEGSKA (reference sequence). CDR3 size: 15 residues. This CDR3 is CSARDLGRGLTEAFF. In DNA, the CDR3 is TGCAGTGCTAGAGATCTCGGCAGGGGCCTCACTGAAGCTTTCTTT.

The chain has TRBV6-6 and TRBJ2-4; 8 bases match TRBD1. Losses at the gene ends were 2 bases for V and 8 bases for J; bases not matched to a gene: 11. The length of the CDR3 is 16 residues. The germline CDR1 and CDR2 sequences are MNHNY and SVGAGI (reference sequence). CDR3 DNA sequence: TGTGCCAGCAGTTACGGGGCCCGGCAGGGGGCTTACATTCAGTACTTC. This codes for CASSYGARQGAYIQYF.

This clonotype has just a few counts. The V and J genes are TRBV4-1 and TRBJ1-6, with TRBD1 matching over 9 bases. The germline V gene encodes CDR1 MGHRA and CDR2 YSYEKL. This CDR3 region has 16 residues. The J segment lost 9 bases and the V segment lost 3 bases, leaving 9 bases of the junction unmatched. Here the CDR3 reads CASSQETTGGSSPLHF. The DNA of the CDR3 is TGCGCCAGCAGCCAGGAAACCACAGGGGGCTCTTCACCCCTCCACTTT.

This clonotype was seen only a few times. The V call is TRBV6-5, the J call TRBJ2-5, with a tentative D call TRBD2 (6 bases). The J call is uncertain, as TRBJ2-7 better fits the DNA end. Germline V gives CDR1 MNHEY, CDR2 SVGAGI. The CDR3 is made up of 16 amino acids. This CDR3 is CASSLASGLGLYEQYF. The DNA of the CDR3 is TGTGCCAGCAGCTTGGCCAGCGGGTTGGGCCTTTACGAGCAGTACTTC.

This clonotype was counted many times. J is TRBJ2-5 and V is TRBV28; 7 bases are shared with TRBD2. The trim removed 4 bases at V and 3 bases at J, leaving 8 bases unmatched. The CDR3 extends over 15 amino acids. Per the germline V gene, CDR1 is MDHEN and CDR2 is SYDVKM. The CDR3 coding sequence is TGTGCCAGCAGTTCGCTGGGAGGGCCGGAAGAGACCCAGTACTTC. Translated, it gives CASSSLGGPEETQYF.

The J gene is TRBJ2-1, the V gene TRBV29-1; the match to TRBD1 covers 8 bases. J was trimmed by 4 bases and V by 6 bases; bases with no gene match: 5. Looked up from germline, CDR1 is SQVTM and CDR2 is ANQGSEA. The CDR3 contains 13 residues. The CDR3: CSVGQGEYNEQFF. CDR3 DNA: TGCAGCGTCGGACAGGGAGAATACAATGAGCAGTTCTTC.

The V and J genes are TRBV10-2 and TRBJ2-7; a possible D gene is TRBD2 (5 bases). This CDR3 is 15 amino acids long. V was trimmed by 0 bases and J by 0 bases, leaving 9 bases between them. Germline CDR1 is WSHSY and CDR2 is SAAADI. CDR3 protein: CASSESGEYSYEQYF. The CDR3 DNA reads TGCGCCAGCAGTGAGTCTGGGGAGTACTCCTACGAGCAGTACTTC.

Ten or more counts support this clonotype. The rearrangement links TRBV4-1 to TRBJ2-3; 8 bases fit TRBD2. With V trimmed by 5 bases and J by 4 bases, 8 bases remained unmatched. The CDR3 is made up of 15 amino acids. CDR1 MGHRA and CDR2 YSYEKL come from the germline V gene. Written as DNA, the CDR3 is TGCGCCAGCAGCTGGCTTGCGGGGGGTTCAGATACGCAGTATTTT. Translated: CASSWLAGGSDTQYF.

With regard to this clonotype: This could be a read error, since a much larger clone is one nucleotide away. The chain has TRBV20-1 and TRBJ2-4; the D gene could be TRBD1 or TRBD2 (5 bases each). The CDR3 totals 14 residues. Germline-derived CDR1 and CDR2 are DFQATT and SNEGSKA (reference sequence). The V gene lost 1 base and the J gene lost 6 bases, with 13 bases spanning the gap. DNA of the CDR3: TGCAGTGCTAGAGGGGGACCGCCGGGAAACATTCAGTACTTC. It is translated as CSARGGPPGNIQYF.

CDR3 DNA: TGTGCCACAGCATCCCAGCCGGATACGCAGTATTTT. Translation: CATASQPDTQYF. The chain combines TRBV19 with TRBJ2-3, with D hard to call. The CDR3 loop spans 12 amino acids. Germline CDR1 LNHDA, CDR2 SQIVND (reference sequence). V lost 10 bases and J lost 6, with 14 bases in between. The full variable domain, completed using reference TRBV19 and TRBJ2-3, is DGGITQSPKYLFRKEGQNVTLSCEQNLNHDAMYWYRQDPGQGLRLIYYSQIVNDFQKGDIAEGYSVSREKKESFPLTVTSAQKNPTAFYLCATASQPDTQYFGPGTRLTVL.

To note about this clonotype: The junction departs from the called germline gene at one end, perhaps through a read error. J is TRBJ1-1 and V is TRBV9; D is undetermined. The CDR3 sequence is 13 residues long. Germline V gene lookup returns CDR1 SGDLS and CDR2 YYNGEE. The CDR3 loop is CANSVEMTTEAFF. The CDR3 nucleotides read TGTGCCAACAGCGTAGAAATGACCACTGAAGCTTTCTTT.

Details on this clonotype: This clone may be a read error of a much larger clone one base away. The chain employs TRBV27 and TRBJ1-6; a weak D match, TRBD1 (6 bases). V was pared by 9 bases and J by 2 bases, with 17 bases between. In germline, CDR1 is MNHEY, CDR2 SMNVEV (reference sequence). This CDR3 contains 16 residues. The CDR3 reads CARGSNGGTYNSPLHF. CDR3 bases: TGTGCCAGGGGGTCCAATGGGGGCACCTATAATTCACCCCTCCACTTT.